Each of the 14 T cell receptor beta chains below was sequenced from the same sample in a study of shared clonotypes between healthy human individuals (dated by TCRdb to 2018 to 2020). The method behind the library was the immunoSEQ multiplex PCR assay. TCRdb holds this immuneACCESS table with in-frame rearrangements only. Some clones are missing; in checked studies, unresolved V genes explain under half, and the rest has no known cause. Recorded for this sample are about 2 million clones; approximately 95% of them occurred a single time. Jointly, the top ten make up more than 0.9% of the sample. For the CD8 naive samples, CD45RO-negative cells were positively selected for CCR7, yielding a CD45RA+CCR7+ population from which TemRA cells were excluded. Sequencing was carried out using naive CD8+ T cells sorted from blood. The cell subset or site tag for this specimen amounts to: CD45RA+CCR7+. The receptors come from a man between 18 and 29 years old in good health.

V is TRBV6-1 and J is TRBJ1-4; 9 bases agree with TRBD1. J was trimmed by 8 bases and V by 1 base; bases with no gene match: 5. Germline V gene lookup returns CDR1 MNHNS and CDR2 SASEGT. The CDR3 spans 15 residues. The CDR3 loop reads CASSEVTGGGEKLFF. DNA of the CDR3: TGTGCCAGCAGTGAAGTTACAGGGGGCGGAGAAAAACTGTTTTTT.

The chain couples TRBV4-3 to TRBJ2-5; TRBD2 aligns across 7 bases. Per germline, CDR1 LGHNA and CDR2 YSLEER. V was pared by 4 bases and J by 0 bases, with 14 bases of the junction left unmatched. The CDR3 is 18 residues long. CDR3 sequence: CASSPYRAGLSYQETQYF. For the CDR3, the DNA is TGCGCCAGCAGCCCTTACAGAGCGGGACTTTCGTACCAAGAGACCCAGTACTTC.

V gene TRBV7-9 combines with J gene TRBJ1-4; 7 bases line up with TRBD1. The junction had 4 bases not matched to a gene; V was cut back by 6 bases and J by 3 bases. Germline assignment: CDR1 SEHNR and CDR2 FQNEAQ (reference sequence). The CDR3 is 14 amino acids. CDR3 DNA: TGTGCCAGCAGTACGACAGGGTCTAATGAAAAACTGTTTTTT. Its translation: CASSTTGSNEKLFF.

This CDR3 reads CASSRGVAGAENNEQFF. The CDR3 nucleotides are TGCGCCAGCAGCCGGGGGGTCGCGGGAGCGGAGAACAATGAGCAGTTCTTC. The rearrangement joins TRBV4-3 to TRBJ2-1; TRBD2 matches 7 bases. The V gene's germline CDR1 is LGHNA and CDR2 YSLEER. V shed 4 bases, J shed 5 bases, and the junction held 14 bases outside the gene matches. The CDR3 has 17 amino acids.

The table lists this clone with a count of one. This rearrangement joins TRBV5-1 to TRBJ1-1; 8 bases map to TRBD1. The CDR3 has 14 residues. Germline V CDR1 and CDR2: SGHRS, YFSETQ. V shed 3 bases and J 4 bases; nucleotides not matched to a gene: 5. DNA for the CDR3: TGCGCCAGCAGCTCCGAAACAGGGGGCACTGAAGCTTTCTTT. As protein: CASSSETGGTEAFF.

J is TRBJ1-2 and V is TRBV6-6; the match to TRBD1 covers 8 bases. Germline trimming cut 5 bases from V and 5 bases from J; bases unmatched to any gene: 10. The CDR3 has 15 amino acids. From germline, CDR1 is MNHNY and CDR2 SVGAGI (reference sequence). CDR3 loop: CASSNLQGAAYGYTF. CDR3 DNA sequence: TGTGCCAGCAGTAACCTTCAGGGGGCAGCGTATGGCTACACCTTC.

The genes are TRBV27 and TRBJ2-2, with D unresolved. CDR1 and CDR2 (germline): MNHEY, SMNVEV (reference sequence). V was cut by 3 bases and J by 7 bases, with 15 bases left in between. This CDR3 has 15 residues. The CDR3 bases are TGTGCCAGCAGTTTTTCCCAGGAAGGAATCGGGGAGCTGTTTTTT. This encodes CASSFSQEGIGELFF.

This chain joins TRBV15 and TRBJ2-5, with D possibly being TRBD2 (6 bases). This CDR3 is built from 14 residues. The germline V gene has CDR1 LNHNV and CDR2 YYDKDF (reference sequence). V was shortened by 1 base and J by 5 bases, with 11 bases between the two germline ends. CDR3 loop: CATSRGGEAETQYF. CDR3 sequence (DNA): TGTGCCACCAGCAGAGGAGGGGAGGCGGAGACCCAGTACTTC.

The CDR3, as DNA: TGTGCCAGCAGCTCTCCTACTTGGGGAGGCACAGATACGCAGTATTTT. This encodes CASSSPTWGGTDTQYF. The J gene is TRBJ2-3, the V gene TRBV13; possible D gene TRBD2, 5 bases. Trimming removed 4 bases at V and 1 base at J, with 15 bases between. There are 16 residues in the CDR3. Germline values: CDR1 PRHDT, CDR2 FYEKMQ (reference sequence).

This chain connects TRBV11-2 to TRBJ2-3; 11 positions match TRBD2. The CDR3 length is 17 residues. The germline CDR1 and CDR2 sequences are SGHAT and FQNNGV. V dropped 2 bases and J dropped 1; count of bases not matched to a gene: 5. DNA of the CDR3: TGTGCCAGCAGCTTATTCGGGACTAGCGGTCGCACAGATACGCAGTATTTT. This sequence encodes CASSLFGTSGRTDTQYF.

This chain connects TRBV4-3 to TRBJ1-4; D unresolved. The V and J ends lost 1 base and 8 bases respectively, with 8 bases between them. CDR1 and CDR2 from the germline V gene are LGHNA and YSLEER. This CDR3 is built from 13 residues. This CDR3 reads CASSQVLEEKLFF. The CDR3 DNA reads TGCGCCAGCAGCCAAGTTCTTGAGGAAAAACTGTTTTTT.

This chain connects TRBV6-5 to TRBJ2-2, with 8 bases that match TRBD2. The germline V gene encodes CDR1 MNHEY and CDR2 SVGAGI. CDR3 length: 13 residues. After removal of 2 bases from V and 10 bases from J, the junction contained 3 bases not matched to a gene. CDR3 residues: CASSYGTRAELFF. Written as DNA, the CDR3 is TGTGCCAGCAGTTACGGGACTAGGGCGGAGCTGTTTTTT.

The chain has TRBV2 and TRBJ2-5; 9 positions match TRBD1. Germline values: CDR1 SNHLY, CDR2 FYNNEI. The CDR3 sequence is 16 residues long. Trimming at V came to 1 base and at J to 5 bases, leaving 8 bases not matched to a gene. CDR3 nucleotides: TGTGCCAGCAGTGAAGACAGGGGGCGATATTGGGAGACCCAGTACTTC. This encodes CASSEDRGRYWETQYF.

The chain employs TRBV2 and TRBJ1-2; no firm D call. Germline V gene lookup returns CDR1 SNHLY and CDR2 FYNNEI. The CDR3 consists of 14 residues. V dropped 4 bases and J dropped 2 bases, with 11 bases sitting between them. The CDR3 sequence: CASSVVEENYGYTF. In DNA, the CDR3 is TGTGCCAGCAGTGTGGTGGAGGAGAACTATGGCTACACCTTC. The entire variable domain, with the rest obtained from reference TRBV2 and TRBJ1-2, is as follows: EPEVTQTPSHQVTQMGQEVILRCVPISNHLYFYWYRQILGQKVEFLVSFYNNEISEKSEIFDDQFSVERPDGSNFTLKIRSTKLEDSAMYFCASSVVEENYGYTFGSGTRLTVV.